Following are 21 T cell receptor beta chains from one sample sequenced in a study of CD8+CD57+ T cells in acquired aplastic anemia. Genomic DNA acted as the template from which TCR beta VDJ combination and CDR3 sequence profiling were carried out. TCRdb re-called the reads through MiXCR, storing one row per CDR3 protein. The profile shows under 200,000 distinct CDR3 sequences, roughly 47% of them singletons. The specimen was sorted CD4+, CD8+, or CD8+CD57+ T cells (not recorded which) from PBMCs. These receptor sequences come from a human donor in good health.

The chain couples TRBV20-1 to TRBJ1-2; unclear D gene. CDR1 DFQATT and CDR2 SNEGSKA come from the germline V gene (reference sequence). The CDR3 length is 13 residues. The V and J ends lost 3 bases and 8 bases respectively, with 16 bases between them. CDR3 sequence reads: CSASKKNERGYTF. CDR3 DNA: TGCAGTGCTAGCAAGAAAAATGAGCGGGGCTACACCTTC.

V is TRBV7-6 and J is TRBJ1-1; 10 bases are shared with TRBD1. The germline V gene encodes CDR1 SGHVS and CDR2 FNYEAQ. V trimming: 7 bases; J trimming: 4 bases; junction bases outside the gene matches: 6. CDR3 length equals 14 residues. CDR3 region: CASTSGTGATEAFF. DNA for the CDR3: TGTGCCAGCACCTCCGGGACAGGGGCCACTGAAGCTTTCTTT.

As to this clonotype: A read error is possible here, since a much larger clone lies one base away. This chain joins TRBV5-4 and TRBJ1-2; D not resolved. Germline assignment: CDR1 SGHNT and CDR2 YYREEE (reference sequence). Between the trimmed V and J ends, which lost 0 bases and 5 bases, there was a span of 11 bases. The CDR3 contains 14 residues. The CDR3 is CASSLDEVRYGYTF. The CDR3, as DNA: TGTGCCAGCAGCTTGGATGAGGTTAGATATGGCTACACCTTC.

The chain recombines TRBV5-6 with TRBJ2-5, with 8 bases matching TRBD1. This CDR3 has 14 amino acids. V dropped 4 bases and J dropped 2; count of bases not matched to a gene: 4. Per the germline V gene, CDR1 is SGHDT and CDR2 is YYEEEE. CDR3 nucleotide sequence: TGTGCCAGCAGCGCACGGACAGGGCAAGAGACCCAGTACTTC. Its translation: CASSARTGQETQYF.

The V call is TRBV6-2 or TRBV6-3, the J call TRBJ1-2, with no clear D. The CDR3 is made up of 14 amino acids. Trimming left V 6 bases short and J 4 bases short, with 15 bases between. Looked up from germline, CDR1 is MNHEY and CDR2 is SVGEGT. This chain's CDR3 is CASSPTAWGYGYTF. The CDR3 DNA is TGTGCCAGCAGCCCGACGGCCTGGGGCTATGGCTACACCTTC.

The V call is TRBV6-2 or TRBV6-3, the J call TRBJ2-2; TRBD2 matches 9 bases. This CDR3 has 15 amino acids. V was clipped by 6 bases and J by 1 base; unmatched bases: 3. The germline CDR1 and CDR2 sequences are MNHEY and SVGEGT. The chain's CDR3 is CASRPSGENTGELFF. CDR3 in DNA: TGTGCCAGCAGGCCTAGCGGGGAGAACACCGGGGAGCTGTTTTTT.

This clonotype showed up just a few times. The rearrangement links TRBV7-9 to TRBJ2-3; 7 nucleotides match TRBD1. J lost 3 bases, V lost 5 bases, and 5 bases had no gene match. The germline gives CDR1 SEHNR, CDR2 FQNEAQ (reference sequence). This CDR3 is 14 amino acids long. The CDR3 reads CASSDPGGTDTQYF. Here the CDR3 DNA reads TGTGCCAGCAGCGATCCAGGGGGAACAGATACGCAGTATTTT.

This clonotype came up many times. The V and J genes are TRBV7-2 and TRBJ2-5, with D possibly being TRBD2 (5 bases). CDR3 length: 15 amino acids. Germline loops: CDR1 SGHTA, CDR2 FQGNSA. V dropped 2 bases and J dropped 6 bases, with 16 bases sitting between them. The CDR3: CASSLKADYPKTQYF. The CDR3 bases are TGTGCCAGCAGCTTAAAAGCAGACTACCCAAAGACCCAGTACTTC.

This clonotype was counted at least ten times. The V and J genes are TRBV20-1 and TRBJ2-7; D is possibly TRBD1 (5 bases). CDR3 length: 16 amino acids. Trimming removed 5 bases from V and 2 bases from J, with 22 bases in between. Germline V gene lookup returns CDR1 DFQATT and CDR2 SNEGSKA (reference sequence). DNA for the CDR3: TGCAGTGCTCCGAAAAGATTCGACAGCTACACCTACGAGCAGTACTTC. As protein: CSAPKRFDSYTYEQYF.

A word on this clonotype: A much larger clone sits a single nucleotide away, making a read error possible. The genes are TRBV12-3 or TRBV12-4 and TRBJ1-1; D not certain. The CDR3 is 13 amino acids. CDR3 in amino acids: CAGSLRANTEAFF. In DNA, the CDR3 is TGTGCCGGCAGTTTAAGGGCCAACACTGAAGCTTTCTTT.

This clonotype was observed a handful of times. This chain uses TRBV24-1 with TRBJ1-5, with D tentatively TRBD1 (5 bases). This CDR3 is 15 amino acids long. From germline, CDR1 is KGHDR and CDR2 SFDVKD. V was cut by 4 bases and J by 0 bases, with 9 bases left in between. The CDR3 is CATSDTRASNQPQHF. The CDR3, as DNA: TGTGCCACCAGTGACACCAGGGCTAGCAATCAGCCCCAGCATTTT.

This rearrangement joins TRBV6-1 to TRBJ2-3; D gene ambiguous. From germline, CDR1 is MNHNS and CDR2 SASEGT. V was trimmed by 5 bases and J by 7 bases, leaving 13 bases between them. This CDR3 contains 13 residues. As DNA, the CDR3 is TGTGCCAGCAGTCCACCGGGCGCCAATACGCAGTATTTT. The encoded protein is CASSPPGANTQYF.

This clonotype has more than one count but fewer than ten. The chain is built from TRBV6-2 or TRBV6-3 and TRBJ1-2, with unresolved D. V was shortened by 4 bases and J by 2 bases, with 8 bases between the two germline ends. The germline V gene has CDR1 MNHEY and CDR2 SVGEGT. The CDR3 has 13 residues. The CDR3 protein is CASSLAENYGYTF. In nucleotides, the CDR3 is TGTGCCAGCAGTTTGGCAGAAAACTATGGCTACACCTTC.

This chain links TRBV12-3 or TRBV12-4 with TRBJ2-1; 7 bases map to TRBD1. Trimming took 5 bases from V and 6 from J; bases not matched to a gene: 10. This CDR3 has 15 amino acids. The CDR3 DNA reads as TGTGCCAGCAGTCCCGGGACAGAGGCTTCCAATGAGCAGTTCTTC. Residues: CASSPGTEASNEQFF.

This clonotype was seen at least ten times. This chain connects TRBV5-5 to TRBJ2-7; perhaps TRBD1 as D (6 bases). The CDR3 length is 15 residues. The V gene's germline CDR1 is SGHKS and CDR2 YYEKEE (reference sequence). V was trimmed by 4 bases and J by 6 bases, leaving 20 bases between them. In DNA form, the CDR3 reads TGTGCCAGCAGCCCGGTCCAGGGGAGCTATGGCGAGCAGTACTTC. It yields the protein CASSPVQGSYGEQYF.

As concerns this clonotype: One end of the junction fails to match germline, which may point to a read error. The chain has TRBV5-5 and TRBJ1-2; 7 bases align to TRBD1. This CDR3 has 13 amino acids. Per the germline V gene, CDR1 is SGHKS and CDR2 is YYEKEE (reference sequence). This CDR3 reads CASSSKTGTGYTF. The DNA for the CDR3 is TGTGCCAGCAGCTCGAAGACAGGGACCGGCTATACCTTC.

This clonotype was detected many times. The chain employs TRBV7-2 and TRBJ1-2; D is unresolved. V gave up 1 base and J gave up 5 bases, with 11 bases separating them. The CDR3 is made up of 14 amino acids. The germline V gene has CDR1 SGHTA and CDR2 FQGNSA. As DNA, the CDR3 is TGTGCCAGCAGCTTAGGTCCGGGGTTTTATGGCTACACCTTC. Amino acids: CASSLGPGFYGYTF.

This clonotype occurred once. The chain is built from TRBV10-1 and TRBJ2-2; D is ambiguous. Trimming cost V 4 bases and J 5 bases, with 8 bases left between them. Germline V gives CDR1 WNHNN, CDR2 SYGVQD (reference sequence). The CDR3 extends over 13 amino acids. In DNA form, the CDR3 reads TGCGCCAGCAGTGTAATGCGGACCGGGGAGCTGTTTTTT. It codes for CASSVMRTGELFF.

This chain links TRBV2 with TRBJ2-7; TRBD2 agrees at 15 bases. Germline CDR1 SNHLY, CDR2 FYNNEI. The J segment lost 7 bases and the V segment lost 8 bases, leaving 6 bases of the junction unmatched. This CDR3 spans 14 amino acids. The CDR3 reads CASVGLAGGREQYF. The CDR3 DNA is TGTGCCAGCGTCGGACTAGCGGGAGGGAGGGAGCAGTACTTC.

The genes are TRBV4-1 and TRBJ2-6; D remains unclear. The germline V gene encodes CDR1 MGHRA and CDR2 YSYEKL. V was clipped by 0 bases and J by 3 bases, with 9 bases between them. The CDR3 contains 16 residues. CDR3 sequence reads: CASSQDDLSGANVLTF. In DNA form, the CDR3 reads TGCGCCAGCAGCCAAGACGATCTAAGTGGGGCCAACGTCCTGACTTTC.

The rearrangement links TRBV20-1 to TRBJ1-1; D might be TRBD1 (5 bases). The germline gives CDR1 DFQATT, CDR2 SNEGSKA (reference sequence). This CDR3 comprises 14 residues. V lost 6 bases and J lost 1, with 15 bases in between. The CDR3 spells CSATTGAPNTEAFF. The DNA of the CDR3 is TGCAGTGCCACAACCGGGGCCCCGAACACTGAAGCTTTCTTT.